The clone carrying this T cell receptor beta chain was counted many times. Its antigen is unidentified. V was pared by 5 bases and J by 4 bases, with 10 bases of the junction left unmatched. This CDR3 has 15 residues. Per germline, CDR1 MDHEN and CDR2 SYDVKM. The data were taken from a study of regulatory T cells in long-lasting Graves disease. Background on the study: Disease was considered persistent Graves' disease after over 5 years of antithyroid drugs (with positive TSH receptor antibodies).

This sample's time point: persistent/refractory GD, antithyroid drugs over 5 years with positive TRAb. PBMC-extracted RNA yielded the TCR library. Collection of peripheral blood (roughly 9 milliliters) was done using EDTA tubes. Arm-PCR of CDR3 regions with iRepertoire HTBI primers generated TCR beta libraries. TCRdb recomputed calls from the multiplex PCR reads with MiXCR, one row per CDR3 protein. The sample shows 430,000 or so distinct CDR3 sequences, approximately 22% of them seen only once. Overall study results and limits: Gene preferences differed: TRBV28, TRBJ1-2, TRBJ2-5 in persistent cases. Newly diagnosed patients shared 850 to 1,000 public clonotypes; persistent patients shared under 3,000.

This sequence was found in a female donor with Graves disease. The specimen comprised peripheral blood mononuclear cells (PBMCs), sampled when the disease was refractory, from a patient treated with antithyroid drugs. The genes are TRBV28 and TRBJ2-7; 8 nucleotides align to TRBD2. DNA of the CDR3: TGTGCCAGCAGTCCGCGACTAGCGTATATTTACGAGCAGTACTTC. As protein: CASSPRLAYIYEQYF. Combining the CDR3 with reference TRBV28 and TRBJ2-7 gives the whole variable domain DVKVTQSSRYLVKRTGEKVFLECVQDMDHENMFWYRQDPGLGLRLIYFSYDVKMKEKGDIPEGYSVSREKKERFSLILESASTNQTSMYLCASSPRLAYIYEQYFGPGTRLTVT.